This is a list of T cell receptor beta chains from one sample in a study of T-cell memory formation after mild COVID-19. TCRdb redid the calling of the 5' RACE reads with MiXCR, one entry per CDR3 protein. The sample contains 300,000 to 350,000 distinct CDR3 sequences, roughly an eighth of which appear only once. The sample comprised PBMCs or a T cell subset sorted from them (not recorded which). The receptor source for this set is a man between 18 and 29 years old who had mild COVID-19 (a few samples of this study predate the infection). Cell type and time point are not known. Each CDR3 is given with its conserved first and last residue. Each record gives: CDR3 protein, CDR3 DNA, J gene, D gene, clone size, V gene. D genes are given only for firm matches. Size tells how often a clone was seen (once, few, many) or the class of an expanded clone, and some rows leave it out.

CDR3 protein: CASSPGTGDLYEQYF
CDR3 DNA: TGCGCCAGCAGCCCCGGGACAGGGGACCTATACGAGCAGTACTTC
J gene: TRBJ2-7
D gene: TRBD1
clone size: -
V gene: TRBV5-1

CDR3 protein: CASSLFQGPQETQYF
CDR3 DNA: TGCGCCAGCAGCTTGTTCCAGGGGCCCCAAGAGACCCAGTACTTC
J gene: TRBJ2-5
D gene: -
clone size: few
V gene: TRBV5-1

CDR3 protein: CASSQVDGRVLSREQFF
CDR3 DNA: TGCGCCAGCAGCCAAGTGGACGGGAGGGTATTATCTCGGGAGCAGTTCTTC
J gene: TRBJ2-1
D gene: TRBD2
clone size: -
V gene: TRBV4-1

CDR3 protein: CARSLGTASTDTQYF
CDR3 DNA: TGTGCCAGAAGCTTAGGGACAGCCTCCACAGATACGCAGTATTTT
J gene: TRBJ2-3
D gene: TRBD1
clone size: -
V gene: TRBV7-3

CDR3 protein: CASSEAKRNYGYTF
CDR3 DNA: TGTGCCAGCAGTGAAGCTAAACGGAACTATGGCTACACCTTC
J gene: TRBJ1-2
D gene: -
clone size: -
V gene: TRBV2

CDR3 protein: CASSLRSRARRDTYF
CDR3 DNA: TGTGCCAGCAGTTTACGTTCAAGGGCCCGTAGGGATACGTATTTT
J gene: TRBJ2-3
D gene: -
clone size: -
V gene: TRBV12-3/TRBV12-4

CDR3 protein: CASSYNGGKETQYF
CDR3 DNA: TGTGCCAGCAGTTACAATGGAGGGAAAGAGACCCAGTACTTC
J gene: TRBJ2-5
D gene: -
clone size: -
V gene: TRBV6-5

CDR3 protein: CASSFRDATYGYTF
CDR3 DNA: TGTGCCAGCAGTTTCCGGGACGCAACTTATGGCTACACCTTC
J gene: TRBJ1-2
D gene: -
clone size: few
V gene: TRBV12-3/TRBV12-4

CDR3 protein: CASSYSAGGAPLHF
CDR3 DNA: TGTGCCAGCAGTTACTCGGCAGGGGGAGCGCCCCTCCACTTT
J gene: TRBJ1-6
D gene: TRBD1
clone size: few
V gene: TRBV6-5

CDR3 protein: CASSSRGLDAKESNEQFF
CDR3 DNA: TGTGCCAGCAGTTCCAGGGGATTGGACGCAAAAGAGAGCAATGAGCAGTTCTTC
J gene: TRBJ2-1
D gene: -
clone size: few
V gene: TRBV28

CDR3 protein: CATKNPGGSEKLFF
CDR3 DNA: TGTGCCACCAAGAATCCGGGTGGGAGTGAAAAACTGTTTTTT
J gene: TRBJ1-4
D gene: -
clone size: -
V gene: TRBV15

CDR3 protein: CASSRTGGASETQYF
CDR3 DNA: TGTGCCAGCAGCCGGACGGGTGGGGCTAGCGAGACCCAGTACTTC
J gene: TRBJ2-5
D gene: -
clone size: many
V gene: TRBV7-3

CDR3 protein: CASSRQGPRVGELFF
CDR3 DNA: TGTGCCAGTTCGCGACAGGGGCCAAGGGTCGGGGAGCTGTTTTTT
J gene: TRBJ2-2
D gene: TRBD1
clone size: many
V gene: TRBV2

CDR3 protein: CSANRGGSYEQFF
CDR3 DNA: TGCAGTGCTAATCGGGGGGGAAGTTATGAGCAGTTCTTC
J gene: TRBJ2-1
D gene: TRBD2
clone size: -
V gene: TRBV20-1

CDR3 protein: CASSLRGAGASQETQYF
CDR3 DNA: TGTGCCAGCAGCTTAAGGGGTGCGGGGGCCTCCCAAGAGACCCAGTACTTC
J gene: TRBJ2-5
D gene: -
clone size: -
V gene: TRBV7-9

CDR3 protein: CASSVDNLRNTIYF
CDR3 DNA: TGTGCCAGCAGCGTAGACAATCTGAGGAACACCATATATTTT
J gene: TRBJ1-3
D gene: -
clone size: -
V gene: TRBV9

CDR3 protein: CASSLMVTSGGIYNEQFF
CDR3 DNA: TGTGCCAGCAGCTTAATGGTCACTAGCGGGGGGATATACAATGAGCAGTTCTTC
J gene: TRBJ2-1
D gene: TRBD2
clone size: few
V gene: TRBV11-2

CDR3 protein: CASSSFTDTQYF
CDR3 DNA: TGTGCCAGCAGTTCATTCACAGATACGCAGTATTTT
J gene: TRBJ2-3
D gene: -
clone size: few
V gene: TRBV11-1

CDR3 protein: CASSLIQNQETQYF
CDR3 DNA: TGTGCCAGCAGCCTAATCCAGAATCAAGAGACCCAGTACTTC
J gene: TRBJ2-5
D gene: -
clone size: few
V gene: TRBV5-8

CDR3 protein: CASSLGLAGTQYF
CDR3 DNA: TGTGCCAGCAGCTTGGGACTAGCAGGGACCCAGTACTTC
J gene: TRBJ2-5
D gene: TRBD2
clone size: many
V gene: TRBV7-9

CDR3 protein: CASSWGEGEQFF
CDR3 DNA: TGTGCCAGCAGCTGGGGCGAGGGAGAGCAGTTCTTC
J gene: TRBJ2-1
D gene: -
clone size: many
V gene: TRBV5-5

CDR3 protein: CASSEQLETQYF
CDR3 DNA: TGTGCCAGCAGTGAACAACTGGAGACCCAGTACTTC
J gene: TRBJ2-5
D gene: -
clone size: few
V gene: TRBV6-1

CDR3 protein: CASKRQVLETQYF
CDR3 DNA: TGCGCCAGCAAAAGACAGGTTCTAGAGACCCAGTACTTC
J gene: TRBJ2-5
D gene: -
clone size: few
V gene: TRBV5-1

CDR3 protein: CASSQPGGGTTGELFF
CDR3 DNA: TGTGCCAGCAGCCAACCGGGGGGGGGCACCACCGGGGAGCTGTTTTTT
J gene: TRBJ2-2
D gene: TRBD2
clone size: -
V gene: TRBV3-1

CDR3 protein: CASSQEFHVSYNEQFF
CDR3 DNA: TGCGCCAGCAGCCAAGAGTTTCACGTTTCCTACAATGAGCAGTTCTTC
J gene: TRBJ2-1
D gene: -
clone size: few
V gene: TRBV4-3